The next 24 T cell receptor beta chains were all read from a single sample in a study of shared clonotypes between healthy human individuals. TCRdb's table, derived via immunoSEQ multiplex PCR, lists solely in-frame clones and lacks some. The sample includes fewer than 600,000 clones, around 77% of them seen just once. The sample consisted of PBMCs. The receptors stem from a woman aged 40 to 55 in good health. Some clones in this sample may be carry-over from other donors' samples.

The chain combines TRBV2 with TRBJ2-7; D tentatively reads TRBD1 or TRBD2 (5 bases each). This CDR3 is built from 14 residues. Germline V gene lookup returns CDR1 SNHLY and CDR2 FYNNEI. V dropped 6 bases and J dropped 3 bases, with 15 bases sitting between them. The CDR3 DNA reads as TGTGCCAGCAGAGTATGGGGGACCTACTACGAGCAGTACTTC. It codes for CASRVWGTYYEQYF. Supplemented by reference TRBV2 and TRBJ2-7, the full variable domain reads EPEVTQTPSHQVTQMGQEVILRCVPISNHLYFYWYRQILGQKVEFLVSFYNNEISEKSEIFDDQFSVERPDGSNFTLKIRSTKLEDSAMYFCASRVWGTYYEQYFGPGTRLTVT.

About this clone itself: A much larger clone lies one base from this, so it may be a read error. The same CDR3 can be traced to other DNA sequences in this sample. The chain is built from TRBV28 and TRBJ1-2; 10 bases match TRBD1. This CDR3 contains 15 residues. The trim removed 5 bases at V and 7 bases at J, leaving 10 bases unmatched. The germline V gene encodes CDR1 MDHEN and CDR2 SYDVKM. CDR3 nucleotide sequence: TGTGCCAGCAGTAAACCGGGACAGGGGAGAGCTGGCTACACCTTC. This encodes CASSKPGQGRAGYTF.

Remarks on this clone: This likely reflects a read error, since a far larger clone is one base away. V gene TRBV7-8 combines with J gene TRBJ2-5; D is unclear. Trimming took off 0 bases at V and 7 bases at J, with 6 bases between the two ends. The CDR3 is made up of 12 amino acids. Germline V gene sequence: CDR1 SGHVS, CDR2 FQNEAQ. CDR3 sequence reads: CASSLAIGTQYF. The CDR3 region has the DNA TGTGCCAGCAGCTTAGCGATCGGGACCCAGTACTTC.

Only a few counts were recorded for this clone. One base separates it from a far larger clone, so it is likely a read error. Other DNA variants within this sample encode the same CDR3. V is TRBV6-5 and J is TRBJ2-7; D might be TRBD1 or TRBD2, each matching 6 bases. Germline V gives CDR1 MNHEY, CDR2 SVGAGI. The CDR3 has 14 residues. CDR3 DNA sequence: TGTGCCAGCAGCTACTCGCAGGGGACTTACGAGCAGTACTTC. Translation: CASSYSQGTYEQYF.

The chain is built from TRBV10-3 and TRBJ2-5, with 12 bases aligning to TRBD2. With V trimmed by 8 bases and J by 5 bases, 9 bases remained unmatched. CDR3 length: 15 amino acids. Germline V CDR1 and CDR2: ENHRY, SYGVKD. CDR3 sequence reads: CAIGLAGGPGETQYF. CDR3 nucleotide sequence: TGTGCCATCGGGCTAGCGGGAGGGCCTGGGGAGACCCAGTACTTC.

The chain employs TRBV7-2 and TRBJ1-4, with 9 bases fitting TRBD1. Germline CDR1 and CDR2: SGHTA and FQGNSA. The length of the CDR3 is 15 residues. J lost 3 bases, V lost 3 bases, and 2 bases had no gene match. The CDR3 DNA sequence: TGTGCCAGCAGCTTCGACAGGGGGTCTAATGAAAAACTGTTTTTT. Protein: CASSFDRGSNEKLFF.

V usage is TRBV5-1 and J usage is TRBJ1-4; D is possibly TRBD1 (6 bases). V lost 3 bases and J lost 2, with 11 bases in between. The length of the CDR3 is 15 residues. Germline lookup yields CDR1 SGHRS and CDR2 YFSETQ. The CDR3 bases are TGCGCCAGCAGCTCATCAGGGGTCACTAATGAAAAACTGTTTTTT. Its protein is CASSSSGVTNEKLFF.

The chain joins TRBV2 to TRBJ2-2, with D unclear. Germline V gene sequence: CDR1 SNHLY, CDR2 FYNNEI. This CDR3 has 15 residues. Trimming removed 10 bases at V and 5 bases at J, with 20 bases between. Written as DNA, the CDR3 is TGTGCCAACTCCAAAGCGCTTCCGTGGACCGGGGAGCTGTTTTTT. The encoded protein is CANSKALPWTGELFF.

A remark on this clone: The junction differs from germline at one of its ends, possibly a read error. The identical CDR3 is also encoded by other nucleotide sequences in the sample. V usage is TRBV7-9 and J usage is TRBJ1-2; the D gene is possibly TRBD1 (6 bases). This CDR3 has 13 amino acids. In germline, CDR1 is SEHNR, CDR2 FQNEAQ (reference sequence). The CDR3 loop is CASSPTGAYGYTF. The CDR3 DNA follows: TGTGCCAGCAGTCCGACAGGAGCCTATGGCTACACCTTT.

This clone came up a few times. This chain connects TRBV19 to TRBJ2-5, with 8 bases aligning to TRBD1. The J call could be wrong; TRBJ2-7 is a better fit for the DNA end. This CDR3 has 16 residues. Germline lookup yields CDR1 LNHDA and CDR2 SQIVND (reference sequence). The DNA for the CDR3 is TGTGCCAGTAGCTTGGACAGGGTTGTAAGTGTTGGCGAGCAGTACTTC. It specifies CASSLDRVVSVGEQYF.

The chain carries TRBV7-9 and TRBJ1-1; 7 bases are a match to TRBD1. This CDR3 has 17 amino acids. With V trimmed by 2 bases and J by 1 base, 10 bases remained unmatched. Germline assignment: CDR1 SEHNR and CDR2 FQNEAQ (reference sequence). The chain's CDR3 is CASSLWPRDSENTEAFF. CDR3 coding DNA: TGTGCCAGCAGCTTATGGCCCCGGGACAGCGAGAACACTGAAGCTTTCTTT.

The chain couples TRBV5-6 to TRBJ2-2, with D perhaps being TRBD1 or TRBD2 (5 bases each). The V end lost 2 bases, the J end lost 4 bases, and 15 bases lay between the germline ends. The CDR3 covers 16 residues. CDR1 is SGHDT and CDR2 is YYEEEE in the germline V gene. The CDR3 DNA is TGTGCCAGCAGCTTTTCCGGGACCCCAACCACCGGGGAGCTGTTTTTT. It yields the protein CASSFSGTPTTGELFF.

This clone was counted at least ten times. Within the sample, other DNA sequences also encode this same CDR3. The rearrangement links TRBV18 to TRBJ2-7; 7 nucleotides agree with TRBD2. The germline V gene has CDR1 KGHSH and CDR2 LQKENI. V gave up 3 bases and J gave up 0 bases; unmatched junction bases: 2. There are 14 residues in the CDR3. The CDR3 here is CASSPGGSSYEQYF. The CDR3 bases are TGTGCCAGCTCACCGGGGGGGTCCTCCTACGAGCAGTACTTC.

The chain recombines TRBV9 with TRBJ2-7, with D hard to call. The CDR3 extends over 14 amino acids. Per germline, CDR1 SGDLS and CDR2 YYNGEE. V lost 0 bases and J 1 base, leaving 8 bases between the germline ends. The CDR3 protein is CASSVAGRSYEQYF. The CDR3 bases are TGTGCCAGCAGCGTAGCCGGCAGATCCTACGAGCAGTACTTC.

This clone has just a few counts. The J gene is TRBJ1-5, the V gene TRBV7-8; D is undetermined. The V end lost 4 bases, the J end lost 0 bases, and 7 bases lay between the germline ends. Looked up from germline, CDR1 is SGHVS and CDR2 is FQNEAQ. The CDR3 is 14 amino acids. The CDR3 bases are TGTGCCAGCAGCTCGGGCCTTAGCAATCAGCCCCAGCATTTT. Residues: CASSSGLSNQPQHF. The complete variable domain, with remaining parts taken from reference TRBV7-8 and TRBJ1-5, reads GAGVSQSPRYKVAKRGQDVALRCDPISGHVSLFWYQQALGQGPEFLTYFQNEAQLDKSGLPSDRFFAERPEGSVSTLKIQRTQQEDSAVYLCASSSGLSNQPQHFGDGTRLSIL.

In nucleotides, the CDR3 is TGTGCCAGCAGTCATCGCGACCCAAGCGTCTACAATGAGCAGTTCTTC. It yields the protein CASSHRDPSVYNEQFF. The chain recombines TRBV7-8 with TRBJ2-1; D gene unclear. Germline CDR1 and CDR2: SGHVS and FQNEAQ. The V end was cut by 6 bases, the J end by 3 bases, with 18 bases between. The CDR3 sequence is 16 residues long. Looking up the rest from reference TRBV7-8 and TRBJ2-1 gives the full variable domain: GAGVSQSPRYKVAKRGQDVALRCDPISGHVSLFWYQQALGQGPEFLTYFQNEAQLDKSGLPSDRFFAERPEGSVSTLKIQRTQQEDSAVYLCASSHRDPSVYNEQFFGPGTRLTVL.

This clone turned up a few times. This sequence joins TRBV6-6 and TRBJ1-6; 7 nucleotides match TRBD1. The CDR3 extends over 14 amino acids. Germline CDR1 MNHNY, CDR2 SVGAGI (reference sequence). V lost 6 bases and J lost 5; bases outside the gene matches: 4. The CDR3 reads CASRLQGNNSPLHF. The CDR3 DNA is TGTGCCAGCAGACTACAGGGGAATAATTCACCCCTCCACTTT.

J is TRBJ2-3 and V is TRBV18; TRBD2 matches 13 bases. Per germline, CDR1 KGHSH and CDR2 LQKENI. This CDR3 has 14 amino acids. J lost 4 bases, V lost 8 bases, and 3 bases had no gene match. The CDR3 region is CASTLAGGPDTQYF. The CDR3 coding sequence is TGTGCCAGCACACTAGCGGGAGGGCCAGATACGCAGTATTTT.

This chain joins TRBV2 and TRBJ2-7; TRBD2 agrees at 7 bases. There are 11 residues in the CDR3. Trimming removed 5 bases from V and 7 bases from J; junction bases left unmatched: 2. Germline CDR1 reads SNHLY; CDR2 reads FYNNEI. CDR3 sequence: CASSYGGEQYF. Here the CDR3 DNA reads TGTGCCAGCAGTTACGGGGGGGAGCAGTACTTC.

DNA for the CDR3: TGTGCCAGCAGCTTATCCTGGGGGATGGGTACCGGGGAGCTGTTTTTT. Amino acids: CASSLSWGMGTGELFF. V gene TRBV7-6 combines with J gene TRBJ2-2, with D possibly being TRBD1 or TRBD2 (5 bases each). Trimming removed 2 bases from V and 5 bases from J, with 15 bases in between. Germline values: CDR1 SGHVS, CDR2 FNYEAQ. The CDR3 runs to 16 residues.

For this clone: Given a much more abundant clone one base away, this may be a read error. Other DNA sequences in the same sample also yield this CDR3. The chain combines TRBV6-4 with TRBJ1-1; D not resolved. The V end lost 4 bases, the J end lost 1 base, and 7 bases lay between the germline ends. There are 13 residues in the CDR3. In germline, CDR1 is MRHNA, CDR2 SNTAGT. This CDR3 is CASSAGENTEAFF. The CDR3 region has the DNA TGTGCCAGCAGTGCCGGGGAGAACACTGAAGCTTTCTTT.

The CDR3 region is CASRLPGGNEQFF. Here the CDR3 DNA reads TGTGCCAGCAGACTCCCCGGGGGAAATGAGCAGTTCTTC. The chain employs TRBV6-5 and TRBJ2-1, with D maybe TRBD2 (6 bases). The V gene lost 6 bases and the J gene lost 7 bases, with 13 bases spanning the gap. This CDR3 is 13 amino acids long. Germline CDR1 is MNHEY and CDR2 is SVGAGI.

A note on this clone: A much larger clone lies a single base off, so this may be a read error. Other DNA sequences of this sample code for an identical CDR3. This chain joins TRBV11-2 and TRBJ2-7; perhaps TRBD2 as D (5 bases). The CDR3 spans 15 residues. The ends were cut back, 5 bases at V and 3 bases at J, with 17 bases in the middle. The germline CDR1 and CDR2 sequences are SGHAT and FQNNGV. CDR3 sequence (DNA): TGTGCCAGCAGCCCCCACCGAGCGGATCTCTACGAGCAGTACTTC. Translation gives CASSPHRADLYEQYF.

About this clone itself: A far larger clone is off by one base, so a read error is likely. The sample holds other DNA sequences that translate to the same CDR3. The rearrangement joins TRBV13 to TRBJ1-1, with 8 bases fitting TRBD1. This CDR3 region has 14 residues. Germline V gene sequence: CDR1 PRHDT, CDR2 FYEKMQ (reference sequence). CDR3 loop: CASSLRDRITEAFF. CDR3 sequence (DNA): TGTGCCAGCAGCCTACGGGACAGGATCACTGAGGCTTTCTTT.